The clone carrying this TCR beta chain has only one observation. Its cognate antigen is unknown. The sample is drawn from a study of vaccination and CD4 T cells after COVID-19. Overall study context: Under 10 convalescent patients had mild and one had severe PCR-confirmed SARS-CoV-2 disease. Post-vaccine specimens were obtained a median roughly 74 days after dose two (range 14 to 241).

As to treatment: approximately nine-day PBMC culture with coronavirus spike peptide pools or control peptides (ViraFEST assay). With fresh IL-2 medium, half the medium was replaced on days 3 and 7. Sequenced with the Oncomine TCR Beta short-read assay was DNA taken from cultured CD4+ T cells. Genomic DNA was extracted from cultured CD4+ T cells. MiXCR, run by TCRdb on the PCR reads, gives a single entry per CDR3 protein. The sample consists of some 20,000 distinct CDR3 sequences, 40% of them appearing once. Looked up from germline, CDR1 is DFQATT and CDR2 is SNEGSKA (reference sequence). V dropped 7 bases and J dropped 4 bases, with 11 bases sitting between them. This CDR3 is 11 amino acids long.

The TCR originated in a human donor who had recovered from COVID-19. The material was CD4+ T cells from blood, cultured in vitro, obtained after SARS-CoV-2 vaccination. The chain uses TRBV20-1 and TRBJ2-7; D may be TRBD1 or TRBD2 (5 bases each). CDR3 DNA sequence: TGCAGTGGGGGGTGGGAGTACGAGCAGTACTTC. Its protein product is CSGGWEYEQYF.